This is a list of T cell receptor beta chains from one sample in a study of shared clonotypes between healthy human individuals. Sequenced by immunoSEQ multiplex PCR; TCRdb stores in-frame clones only, minus some. The sample includes about 110,000 clones, about 70% of them seen just once. Sequencing was carried out using memory CD8+ T cells sorted from blood. These receptors were collected from a woman in her twenties or thirties in good health. Both conserved end residues are part of each CDR3. D genes are given only for firm matches. Size tells how often a clone was seen (once, few, many) or the class of an expanded clone, and some rows leave it out.

v_gene	j_gene	d_gene	abundance	CDR3nt	CDR3aa
TRBV4-2	TRBJ1-2	-	-	TGTGCCAGCAGCCAGGCAGACAGGTCCCTCCTAAGCTACACCTTC	CASSQADRSLLSYTF
TRBV5-1	TRBJ1-1	TRBD1	once	TGCGCCAGCAGCAGAGGGAACAGGGGAGTGACGGGCACTGAAGCTTTCTTT	CASSRGNRGVTGTEAFF
TRBV18	TRBJ1-5	TRBD1	-	TGTGCCACTAAACAGGGGGCGAGTCAGCCCCAGCATTTT	CATKQGASQPQHF
TRBV12-5	TRBJ2-1	-	-	TGTGCTAGTGGTTTGGTTCCGGCTTGGCACACCCCCCTCTCTTCCTACAATGAGCAGTTCTTC	CASGLVPAWHTPLSSYNEQFF
TRBV28	TRBJ2-3	-	-	TGTGCCAGCAGTCCCTTTTCGGCCCACCGGGGGGCTGTGGATACGCAGTATTTT	CASSPFSAHRGAVDTQYF
TRBV28	TRBJ2-2	-	-	TGTGCCAGCAGTTCCCCCAGGGGGGCGAGTAACGGGGAGCTGTTTTTT	CASSSPRGASNGELFF
TRBV27	TRBJ2-7	-	-	TGTGCCAGCAGTCTCGCCAGGAGCTCCTACGAGCAGTACTTC	CASSLARSSYEQYF
TRBV6-1	TRBJ2-3	TRBD2	-	TGTGCCAGCAGTGAATTAGCTAGCGGGGCCACAGATACGCAGTATTTT	CASSELASGATDTQYF
TRBV2	TRBJ2-7	-	-	TGTGCCAGCAGTGAAGCGCTTCGTTGGAGCTGCGAGCAGTACTTC	CASSEALRWSCEQYF
TRBV15	TRBJ2-1	-	-	TGTGCCACCAGCGTGGACTCGAGCTCCTACAATGAGCAGTTCTTC	CATSVDSSSYNEQFF
TRBV10-1	TRBJ2-3	-	-	TGCGCCAGCAGTGAGAGCGACCCGGGCACAGATACGCAGTATTTT	CASSESDPGTDTQYF